This T cell receptor (beta chain) was captured by sequencing in a study of beta chain features in type 1 diabetes. As for the study in general: The study examined around 100 million sorted cells across all samples.

As regards this clone: Its antigen is not known.

Reverse transcribing all isolated RNA meant expressed TCRB transcripts were sequenced. Sequencing was performed with immunoSEQ multiplex PCR; in TCRdb, only in-frame clones are kept and a portion is missing. The data show over 300,000 clones, with approximately 10% seen just once and less than 1.2% held by the top ten. This CDR3 has 13 residues. V was clipped by 11 bases and J by 7 bases; unmatched bases: 10. Germline CDR1 and CDR2: MNHNS and SASEGT. Study conclusions and caveats: In every one of the four CD4+ subsets, TCRB CDR3s were moderately but significantly shorter in Type 1 diabetes patients.

The sample comprised central memory CD4+ T cells from blood. The clonotype comes from a young man with type 1 diabetes. The chain combines TRBV6-1 with TRBJ1-4; 7 nucleotides agree with TRBD1. This CDR3 reads CACCRDRSEKLFF. CDR3 bases: TGTGCCTGCTGCCGGGACAGATCTGAAAAACTGTTTTTT.